This T cell receptor (beta chain) was identified in a study of response to subunit inactivated influenza vaccine. Study observations and caveats: Every seasonal influenza vaccination brings in few new T cells, the authors suggested.

CDR3 length: 17 residues. From germline, CDR1 is ENHRY and CDR2 SYGVKD. Deletions cut 4 bases from V and 0 bases from J, with 17 bases between. Via MiXCR, TCRdb re-called the RT-PCR reads, giving one row per CDR3 protein. Of about 650,000 distinct CDR3 sequences listed, 15% to 17% are singletons. Points on this clonotype: Its antigen is still unknown.

Sequenced here: PBMCs from blood, sampled 12 days after vaccination. The sequence came from a middle-aged man who received an inactivated influenza vaccine. V gene TRBV10-3 combines with J gene TRBJ2-3, with D tentatively TRBD1 or TRBD2 (5 bases each). CDR3 DNA: TGTGCCATCAGTGGGGACCTTCCGGGAATGAGCACAGATACGCAGTATTTT. This codes for CAISGDLPGMSTDTQYF.